This T cell receptor (beta chain) is from a study of T cells in Graves' hyperthyroidism and ophthalmopathy. TCR beta CDR3 regions were amplified from RNA transcripts. HTBI primers were the set used in a first-round RT-PCR of the TCR CDR3. In TCRdb, the multiplex PCR reads were re-called with MiXCR into one record per CDR3 protein. The sample carries approximately 600,000 distinct CDR3 sequences, about 15% recorded once. Germline loops: CDR1 LGHNA, CDR2 YSLEER. This CDR3 spans 16 amino acids. The V gene end was trimmed by 0 bases and the J gene end by 2 bases; junction bases not matched to a gene: 5. This clonotype was counted at least ten times.

The genes are TRBV4-3 and TRBJ2-7; 9 bases line up with TRBD1. This receptor was taken from a woman younger than 45 with Graves' hyperthyroidism that later progressed to Graves' ophthalmopathy. Sequencing was carried out using blood. CDR3 sequence reads: CASSQDGTGLTYEQYF. For the CDR3, the DNA is TGCGCCAGCAGCCAAGACGGGACAGGGTTGACCTACGAGCAGTACTTC.